This entry describes one T cell receptor beta chain. Its specificity is not known. The data belong to a study of regulatory T cells in long-lasting Graves disease. Building the TCR beta libraries relied on iRepertoire HTBI primers, and CDR3 regions underwent Arm-PCR. In TCRdb, the multiplex PCR reads were re-called with MiXCR into one record per CDR3 protein. Here the sample spans 360,000 or so distinct CDR3 sequences, roughly 23% being singletons. V was clipped by 7 bases and J by 4 bases; unmatched bases: 15. The CDR3 runs 17 residues. Study outcomes and limitations: Lower TCR diversity characterized persistent Graves' patients relative to newly diagnosed patients.

Time point indicated: persistent/refractory GD, antithyroid drugs over 5 years with positive TRAb. The TCR library was prepared using RNA isolated from PBMCs. The TCR originated in a middle-aged woman with Graves disease. Material: peripheral blood mononuclear cells (PBMCs), obtained when the disease was refractory, from a patient treated with antithyroid drugs. The chain links TRBV12-3 or TRBV12-4 to TRBJ1-2; 10 bases agree with TRBD1. The CDR3 protein is CASTLPGQGMAGYGYTF. The CDR3 coding sequence is TGTGCCAGCACCCTACCGGGACAGGGGATGGCGGGCTATGGCTACACCTTC.